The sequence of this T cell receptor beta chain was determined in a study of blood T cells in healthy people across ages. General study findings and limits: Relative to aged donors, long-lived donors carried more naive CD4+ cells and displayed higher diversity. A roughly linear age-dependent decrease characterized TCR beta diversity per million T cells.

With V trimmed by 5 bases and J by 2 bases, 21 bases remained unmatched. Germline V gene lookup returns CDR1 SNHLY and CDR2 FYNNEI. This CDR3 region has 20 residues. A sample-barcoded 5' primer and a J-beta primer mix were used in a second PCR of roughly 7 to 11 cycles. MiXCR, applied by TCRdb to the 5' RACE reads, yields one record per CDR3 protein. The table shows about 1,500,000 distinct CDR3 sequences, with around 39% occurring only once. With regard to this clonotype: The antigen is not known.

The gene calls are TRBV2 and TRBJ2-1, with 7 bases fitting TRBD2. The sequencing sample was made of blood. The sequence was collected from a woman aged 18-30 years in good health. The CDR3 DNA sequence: TGTGCCAGCAGTCGCCCCAAAGGCTACCCGAGCGGGGAAACCTACAATGAGCAGTTCTTC. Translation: CASSRPKGYPSGETYNEQFF.